The 10 T cell receptor beta chains presented below share a single source sample, sequenced in a study of T cell responses to AZD1222 COVID-19 vaccine. Data came from immunoSEQ multiplex PCR; TCRdb stores just in-frame clones and leaves some out. The repertoire consists of roughly 75,000 clones, with about 83% occurring once and the leading ten covering about 9.4%. This material consisted of peripheral blood, taken on day 0 of AZD1222 vaccination. Source of these receptors: an adult in good health.

The rearrangement links TRBV13 to TRBJ1-2; D ambiguous. CDR3 length: 13 residues. The germline V and J ends were trimmed by 1 base and 4 bases, with 7 bases remaining between them. Germline V gene data show CDR1 as PRHDT and CDR2 as FYEKMQ (reference sequence). The CDR3 spells CASSLERTYGYTF. CDR3 DNA sequence: TGTGCCAGCAGCTTAGAACGGACCTATGGCTACACCTTC.

V gene TRBV24-1 combines with J gene TRBJ2-7; the D gene is possibly TRBD2 (6 bases). Between the trimmed V and J ends, which lost 5 bases and 0 bases, there was a span of 13 bases. The germline V gene encodes CDR1 KGHDR and CDR2 SFDVKD. There are 15 residues in the CDR3. The CDR3 sequence is CATSASGLRSYEQYF. CDR3 in DNA: TGTGCCACCAGTGCCTCGGGACTCCGCTCCTACGAGCAGTACTTC.

V and J are TRBV2 and TRBJ1-3; tentatively, D is TRBD1 (5 bases). V was clipped by 1 base and J by 5 bases, with 9 bases between them. Looked up from germline, CDR1 is SNHLY and CDR2 is FYNNEI. This CDR3 contains 14 residues. The CDR3 region is CASSEERGRNTIYF. The CDR3 DNA sequence: TGTGCCAGCAGTGAAGAGAGGGGAAGAAACACCATATATTTT.

The gene calls are TRBV4-3 and TRBJ1-2; a possible D gene is TRBD1 (6 bases). CDR3 length: 15 residues. Germline assignment: CDR1 LGHNA and CDR2 YSLEER. Trimming took off 0 bases at V and 7 bases at J, with 15 bases between the two ends. The CDR3 DNA is TGCGCCAGCAGCCAAGATCCGTCCGGGGGCTCTGGCTACACCTTC. It translates to CASSQDPSGGSGYTF.

J is TRBJ2-5 and V is TRBV11-2; TRBD2 matches at 9 bases. Trimming removed 5 bases from V and 5 bases from J; junction bases left unmatched: 9. The CDR3 is made up of 15 amino acids. The V gene's germline CDR1 is SGHAT and CDR2 FQNNGV. The CDR3, as DNA: TGTGCCAGCAGCCGAGCGGGGGGCGGTTCGGAGACCCAGTACTTC. It translates to CASSRAGGGSETQYF.

The genes are TRBV11-2 and TRBJ2-1; TRBD2 agrees at 7 bases. Germline values: CDR1 SGHAT, CDR2 FQNNGV. The ends lost 4 bases at V and 8 bases at J; junction bases unmatched: 20. CDR3 size: 18 residues. CDR3 residues: CASSSFRGDRMASDEQFF. The CDR3 DNA sequence: TGTGCCAGCAGCTCTTTCCGGGGGGACCGTATGGCCTCGGATGAGCAGTTCTTC.

The rearrangement links TRBV2 to TRBJ2-5; D is perhaps TRBD2 (5 bases). The CDR3 has 12 amino acids. Between the trimmed V and J ends, which lost 7 bases and 1 base, there was a span of 7 bases. Per germline, CDR1 SNHLY and CDR2 FYNNEI. The CDR3 region has the DNA TGTGCCAGCAAGGGAGCCCAAGAGACCCAGTACTTC. It specifies CASKGAQETQYF.

V usage is TRBV2 and J usage is TRBJ1-2; possible D gene TRBD1, 5 bases. Germline CDR1 reads SNHLY; CDR2 reads FYNNEI. Deletions cut 4 bases from V and 3 bases from J, with 15 bases between. The CDR3 sequence is 15 residues long. Written as DNA, the CDR3 is TGTGCCAGCAGTGTCCGTCAGGGAATCGACTATGGCTACACCTTC. Encoded protein: CASSVRQGIDYGYTF.

V is TRBV7-2 and J is TRBJ1-3; no definite D call. Per germline, CDR1 SGHTA and CDR2 FQGNSA. CDR3 length: 14 residues. The V and J ends lost 6 bases and 4 bases respectively, with 13 bases between them. CDR3 coding DNA: TGTGCCAGCAGTCCAGCCCCTAGAGGAAACACCATATATTTT. Translated: CASSPAPRGNTIYF.

This clone was observed a handful of times. Other DNA sequences from this sample encode an identical CDR3 as well. The chain is built from TRBV6-6 and TRBJ1-5, with TRBD1 as a possible D gene (6 bases). This CDR3 contains 16 residues. Trimming left V 2 bases short and J 1 base short, with 12 bases between. Per the germline V gene, CDR1 is MNHNY and CDR2 is SVGAGI (reference sequence). CDR3: CASSYGQGFSNQPQHF. CDR3 coding DNA: TGTGCCAGCAGTTACGGCCAGGGGTTCAGCAATCAGCCCCAGCATTTT.